The 5 T cell receptor beta chains presented below share a single source sample, sequenced in a study of shared clonotypes between healthy human individuals. Here immunoSEQ multiplex PCR was the method, and the copy in TCRdb shows in-frame clones only, minus some. Of 2 million to 2.5 million clones listed, approximately 94% are singletons. The specimen sequenced was naive CD4+ T cells sorted from blood. The subset is: CD45RA+ positively selected. The receptors were gathered from a man younger than 35 in good health.

This rearrangement joins TRBV7-2 to TRBJ2-3, with D maybe TRBD2 (6 bases). The germline gives CDR1 SGHTA, CDR2 FQGNSA. This CDR3 has 17 residues. The V gene lost 1 base and the J gene lost 0 bases, with 14 bases spanning the gap. Here the CDR3 reads CASSLVVISGSTDTQYF. Written as DNA, the CDR3 is TGTGCCAGCAGCTTAGTCGTAATTAGCGGTAGCACAGATACGCAGTATTTT.

The rearrangement links TRBV5-1 to TRBJ2-7; D call uncertain. Trimming shortened V by 1 base and J by 3 bases, and 20 bases separated the two germline ends. Germline CDR1 is SGHRS and CDR2 is YFSETQ. This CDR3 has 17 amino acids. The CDR3 region is CASSLSLFNVPHYEQYF. Here the CDR3 DNA reads TGCGCCAGCAGCTTGTCTCTCTTCAACGTACCACACTACGAGCAGTACTTC.

The genes are TRBV4-1 and TRBJ2-5; TRBD2 aligns across 10 bases. V shed 0 bases and J 3 bases; nucleotides not matched to a gene: 7. The CDR3 is made up of 17 amino acids. Germline V gene data show CDR1 as MGHRA and CDR2 as YSYEKL. CDR3 bases: TGCGCCAGCAGCCAAGATAAAGCGGGAGGGTTAAAAGAGACCCAGTACTTC. Protein: CASSQDKAGGLKETQYF.

The chain carries TRBV19 and TRBJ1-5; D uncertain. Trimming shortened V by 2 bases and J by 2 bases, and 13 bases separated the two germline ends. Germline V gene lookup returns CDR1 LNHDA and CDR2 SQIVND (reference sequence). CDR3 length: 16 amino acids. The CDR3 nucleotides read TGTGCCAGTAGTATACGTGGATGGTATGGCAATCAGCCCCAGCATTTT. Translation gives CASSIRGWYGNQPQHF.

The chain couples TRBV5-1 to TRBJ2-7; 8 bases agree with TRBD2. The length of the CDR3 is 14 residues. The J segment lost 2 bases and the V segment lost 6 bases, leaving 7 bases of the junction unmatched. The germline V gene encodes CDR1 SGHRS and CDR2 YFSETQ. The CDR3 DNA reads TGCGCCAGCAAGTTATATAGCGGGACCTACGAGCAGTACTTC. Residues: CASKLYSGTYEQYF.